Presented here are 29 T cell receptor beta chains from one specimen sequenced in a study of shared clonotypes between healthy human individuals. The naive CD8 subset, CD45RO-negative cells positively selected for CCR7, excluded terminally differentiated effector memory CD45RA+ cells. This table comes from immunoSEQ multiplex PCR, and its TCRdb copy is limited to in-frame clones, with some not included. The data show more than 2 million clones, 90% to 95% seen once. Sample: naive CD8+ T cells from PBMCs. Receptor source: a man between 18 and 29 years old in good health. Some clones in this sample may be carry-over from other donors' samples.

On this clone itself: Other DNA sequences from this sample encode an identical CDR3 as well. This chain links TRBV4-1 with TRBJ2-1, with no clear D. The CDR3 is 13 amino acids. Trimming left V 3 bases short and J 4 bases short, with 7 bases between. Germline-derived CDR1 and CDR2 are MGHRA and YSYEKL. The CDR3 coding sequence is TGCGCCAGCAGCCAGCACCTTTACAATGAGCAGTTCTTC. Its protein product is CASSQHLYNEQFF.

J is TRBJ1-2 and V is TRBV28; 8 bases are a match to TRBD1. This CDR3 spans 18 amino acids. V shed 0 bases, J shed 7 bases, and the junction held 16 bases outside the gene matches. The germline CDR1 and CDR2 sequences are MDHEN and SYDVKM. CDR3 nucleotides: TGTGCCAGCAGTTTATGGGCAAAGTGGGGCAGGGGGCCTGGTGGCTACACCTTC. It codes for CASSLWAKWGRGPGGYTF.

This CDR3 is CASSKGTVGGYTF. CDR3 bases: TGTGCCAGCAGTAAAGGGACAGTTGGTGGCTACACCTTC. The chain links TRBV6-6 to TRBJ1-2, with TRBD1 matching over 7 bases. CDR1 and CDR2 from the germline V gene are MNHNY and SVGAGI (reference sequence). V was clipped by 5 bases and J by 7 bases; unmatched bases: 7. CDR3 size: 13 residues.

This chain joins TRBV5-6 and TRBJ1-2; D remains unclear. The CDR3 extends over 14 amino acids. CDR1 and CDR2 (germline): SGHDT, YYEEEE. V dropped 4 bases and J dropped 4 bases, with 14 bases sitting between them. CDR3 in DNA: TGTGCCAGCAGCCCCGGTCCGGGAGTCTATGGCTACACCTTC. Translating gives CASSPGPGVYGYTF.

The chain uses TRBV30 and TRBJ2-7; TRBD1 agrees at 8 bases. Germline lookup yields CDR1 GTSNPN and CDR2 SVGIG (reference sequence). This CDR3 has 14 amino acids. J was trimmed by 6 bases and V by 0 bases; bases with no gene match: 7. The CDR3 nucleotides read TGTGCCTGGAGTGTAAGTCAGGGGGCCTTCGAGCAGTACTTC. Residues: CAWSVSQGAFEQYF.

The CDR3 loop is CASTNRGAYEQYF. CDR3 bases: TGTGCCAGCACCAACCGGGGGGCCTACGAGCAGTACTTC. The rearrangement links TRBV27 to TRBJ2-7; 7 bases are shared with TRBD2. Germline loops: CDR1 MNHEY, CDR2 SMNVEV (reference sequence). The CDR3 is 13 residues long. V lost 7 bases, J lost 2 bases, and 5 bases stayed unmatched.

V is TRBV15 and J is TRBJ1-2; D gene unclear. Per germline, CDR1 LNHNV and CDR2 YYDKDF (reference sequence). V lost 2 bases, J lost 7 bases, and 5 bases lay in between. The length of the CDR3 is 11 residues. DNA of the CDR3: TGTGCCACCAGCAGAAACCTTGGCTACACCTTC. It codes for CATSRNLGYTF.

The chain links TRBV7-2 to TRBJ2-3; 7 bases line up with TRBD2. V shed 2 bases and J 9 bases; nucleotides not matched to a gene: 8. CDR3 size: 14 residues. Looked up from germline, CDR1 is SGHTA and CDR2 is FQGNSA. The CDR3 here is CASSLSFSRETQYF. Written as DNA, the CDR3 is TGTGCCAGCAGCTTAAGTTTCTCGCGGGAGACGCAGTATTTT. Full variable domain (remainder filled in from reference TRBV7-2 and TRBJ2-3): GAGVSQSPSNKVTEKGKDVELRCDPISGHTALYWYRQSLGQGLEFLIYFQGNSAPDKSGLPSDRFSAERTGGSVSTLTIQRTQQEDSAVYLCASSLSFSRETQYFGPGTRLTVL.

The chain combines TRBV5-1 with TRBJ2-7; 9 positions agree with TRBD1. Germline CDR1 is SGHRS and CDR2 is YFSETQ. There are 14 residues in the CDR3. V was clipped by 4 bases and J by 3 bases; unmatched bases: 5. The CDR3 loop reads CASSIGTGSYEQYF. The DNA of the CDR3 is TGCGCCAGCAGCATCGGGACAGGGAGCTACGAGCAGTACTTC.

The CDR3: CASSPPALADPNEQFF. The CDR3 DNA reads TGTGCCAGCAGCCCGCCCGCCCTGGCCGACCCCAATGAGCAGTTCTTC. The chain joins TRBV9 to TRBJ2-1; unclear D gene. The CDR3 is 16 residues long. The V end was cut by 4 bases, the J end by 6 bases, with 20 bases between. CDR1 SGDLS and CDR2 YYNGEE come from the germline V gene.

This chain links TRBV4-3 with TRBJ2-3; 12 bases line up with TRBD2. J was trimmed by 3 bases and V by 2 bases; bases with no gene match: 3. The length of the CDR3 is 16 residues. The germline V gene encodes CDR1 LGHNA and CDR2 YSLEER. The CDR3: CASSQSTSGSTDTQYF. The DNA for the CDR3 is TGCGCCAGCAGCCAATCGACTAGCGGGAGTACAGATACGCAGTATTTT.

This clone was detected only once. The chain has TRBV5-1 and TRBJ2-6; no reliable D call. Germline V lookup: CDR1 SGHRS, CDR2 YFSETQ. V lost 2 bases and J 4 bases, leaving 10 bases between the germline ends. This CDR3 has 15 residues. CDR3 sequence: CASSFKISGANVLTF. The CDR3, as DNA: TGCGCCAGCAGCTTTAAGATTTCGGGGGCCAACGTCCTGACTTTC.

V gene TRBV7-9 combines with J gene TRBJ2-3; no definite D call. Germline V gene lookup returns CDR1 SEHNR and CDR2 FQNEAQ (reference sequence). Trimming stripped 5 bases from V and 2 bases from J, with 14 bases between. This CDR3 region has 15 residues. The CDR3 protein is CASSPLVGSTDTQYF. DNA of the CDR3: TGTGCCAGCAGCCCTCTGGTTGGGTCCACAGATACGCAGTATTTT.

This chain links TRBV14 with TRBJ1-1; D remains unclear. CDR1 SGHDN and CDR2 FVKESK come from the germline V gene. The CDR3 covers 12 residues. The V end was cut by 2 bases, the J end by 4 bases, with 5 bases between. CDR3: CASSQFSTEAFF. The CDR3, as DNA: TGTGCCAGCAGCCAATTCAGCACTGAAGCTTTCTTT.

This clone has only a few counts. The rearrangement links TRBV7-2 to TRBJ1-5; 8 nucleotides agree with TRBD1. Per the germline V gene, CDR1 is SGHTA and CDR2 is FQGNSA. This CDR3 region has 15 residues. J gave up 5 bases and V 5 bases, and 8 bases lay outside the gene matches. The CDR3 DNA reads as TGTGCCAGCAGCCAAATACAGGGGGTTCATCAGCCCCAGCATTTT. Translating gives CASSQIQGVHQPQHF. Combining the CDR3 with reference TRBV7-2 and TRBJ1-5 gives the whole variable domain GAGVSQSPSNKVTEKGKDVELRCDPISGHTALYWYRQSLGQGLEFLIYFQGNSAPDKSGLPSDRFSAERTGGSVSTLTIQRTQQEDSAVYLCASSQIQGVHQPQHFGDGTRLSIL.

The genes are TRBV6-5 and TRBJ2-2; D may be TRBD2 (5 bases). Looked up from germline, CDR1 is MNHEY and CDR2 is SVGAGI. The V gene lost 4 bases and the J gene lost 4 bases, with 10 bases spanning the gap. This CDR3 comprises 14 residues. The CDR3 is CASSFMDSTGELFF. The CDR3 coding sequence is TGTGCCAGCAGTTTTATGGACTCCACCGGGGAGCTGTTTTTT.

The chain uses TRBV19 and TRBJ1-2; D remains ambiguous. Germline CDR1 LNHDA, CDR2 SQIVND (reference sequence). This CDR3 is 14 amino acids long. Between the trimmed V and J ends, which lost 2 bases and 3 bases, there was a span of 10 bases. The CDR3 bases are TGTGCCAGTAGTATATTCGGACGGTACTATGGCTACACCTTC. Amino acid sequence: CASSIFGRYYGYTF. The variable domain in full, completed from reference TRBV19 and TRBJ1-2, reads DGGITQSPKYLFRKEGQNVTLSCEQNLNHDAMYWYRQDPGQGLRLIYYSQIVNDFQKGDIAEGYSVSREKKESFPLTVTSAQKNPTAFYLCASSIFGRYYGYTFGSGTRLTVV.

The chain is built from TRBV27 and TRBJ1-2; unclear D gene. The CDR3 has 14 amino acids. Per germline, CDR1 MNHEY and CDR2 SMNVEV (reference sequence). Trimming stripped 1 base from V and 3 bases from J, with 9 bases between. CDR3 DNA sequence: TGTGCCAGCAGTTTATTGGGCAGTCACTATGGCTACACCTTC. This sequence encodes CASSLLGSHYGYTF.

The CDR3 region is CASRPLTGPTNEKLFF. CDR3 coding DNA: TGTGCCAGTAGACCGCTGACAGGACCCACTAATGAAAAACTGTTTTTT. The rearrangement links TRBV19 to TRBJ1-4, with D perhaps matching TRBD1 (6 bases). Germline CDR1 is LNHDA and CDR2 is SQIVND (reference sequence). The CDR3 is 16 residues long. Trimming removed 6 bases from V and 2 bases from J, with 16 bases in between.

About this clone: The sample contains more than one DNA sequence encoding this CDR3. The rearrangement links TRBV27 to TRBJ2-7; no clear D gene. The CDR3 has 13 amino acids. V gave up 1 base and J gave up 4 bases, with 8 bases separating them. CDR1 is MNHEY, CDR2 SMNVEV, per germline (reference sequence). This chain's CDR3 is CASSLYPTYEQYF. Here the CDR3 DNA reads TGTGCCAGCAGTTTATACCCCACTTACGAGCAGTACTTC.

This clone has just a few counts. The chain has TRBV6-6 and TRBJ2-5; D might be TRBD1 (6 bases). The V end lost 6 bases, the J end lost 4 bases, and 15 bases lay between the germline ends. From germline, CDR1 is MNHNY and CDR2 SVGAGI (reference sequence). This CDR3 comprises 14 residues. CDR3: CASSIAQGGETQYF. CDR3 nucleotides: TGTGCCAGCAGCATCGCACAGGGTGGAGAGACCCAGTACTTC.

Comments on this clone: Other DNA sequences in the same sample also yield this CDR3. The chain uses TRBV7-6 and TRBJ2-2; D is undetermined. This CDR3 has 12 residues. The germline CDR1 and CDR2 sequences are SGHVS and FNYEAQ. Trimming took off 5 bases at V and 5 bases at J, with 6 bases between the two ends. The CDR3 region is CASSTRTGELFF. In DNA form, the CDR3 reads TGTGCCAGCAGCACCCGAACCGGGGAGCTGTTTTTT.

This chain links TRBV9 with TRBJ1-2; the D gene is possibly TRBD1 (5 bases). The ends were cut back, 4 bases at V and 8 bases at J, with 15 bases in the middle. Germline loops: CDR1 SGDLS, CDR2 YYNGEE. The CDR3 extends over 13 amino acids. The CDR3 region has the DNA TGTGCCAGCAGCCCGGGAGGGGTTTCGGGCTACACCTTC. This encodes CASSPGGVSGYTF.

The V call is TRBV6-1, the J call TRBJ1-1, with D uncertain. Germline CDR1 and CDR2: MNHNS and SASEGT. The germline V and J ends were trimmed by 2 bases and 10 bases, with 20 bases remaining between them. This CDR3 has 15 residues. This chain's CDR3 is CASSEPASGTAGAFF. The CDR3 DNA follows: TGTGCCAGCAGTGAACCGGCATCTGGCACAGCCGGAGCTTTCTTT.

This clone appeared a few times. The CDR3 sequence is CASSPQGGTEAFF. The CDR3 DNA reads TGCGCCAGCAGCCCGCAGGGGGGGACTGAAGCTTTCTTT. The V and J genes are TRBV4-3 and TRBJ1-1; TRBD1 agrees at 7 bases. V was clipped by 4 bases and J by 5 bases; unmatched bases: 4. CDR3 length: 13 residues. CDR1 is LGHNA and CDR2 is YSLEER in the germline V gene.

The chain uses TRBV7-6 and TRBJ1-2; tentative D call: TRBD1 (5 bases). Germline CDR1 and CDR2: SGHVS and FNYEAQ. V was cut by 11 bases and J by 7 bases, with 17 bases left in between. CDR3 size: 12 residues. The CDR3 bases are TGTGCCGTCGACAGAACCCACGGTGGCTACACCTTC. This encodes CAVDRTHGGYTF.

This chain links TRBV19 with TRBJ1-1; perhaps TRBD1 as D (5 bases). V lost 5 bases, J lost 1 base, and 26 bases lay in between. In germline, CDR1 is LNHDA, CDR2 SQIVND (reference sequence). The length of the CDR3 is 19 residues. CDR3 in amino acids: CASSPSHATGPTSNTEAFF. For the CDR3, the DNA is TGTGCCAGTAGTCCCTCCCACGCTACAGGCCCCACCTCGAACACTGAAGCTTTCTTT.

This clone appeared a single time. The chain joins TRBV27 to TRBJ1-1; D gene ambiguous. The V and J ends lost 6 bases and 2 bases respectively, with 10 bases between them. The CDR3 totals 13 residues. The germline V gene has CDR1 MNHEY and CDR2 SMNVEV (reference sequence). The DNA for the CDR3 is TGTGCCAGCAGAGGCAGAGCCAACACTGAAGCTTTCTTT. Translation gives CASRGRANTEAFF.

The V and J genes are TRBV6-1 and TRBJ2-7; TRBD1 matches 8 bases. This CDR3 contains 16 residues. J lost 4 bases, V lost 1 base, and 9 bases had no gene match. Germline values: CDR1 MNHNS, CDR2 SASEGT. The DNA of the CDR3 is TGTGCCAGCAGTGAAGGGCCAGGGGGCTACCTTTACGAGCAGTACTTC. It encodes CASSEGPGGYLYEQYF.